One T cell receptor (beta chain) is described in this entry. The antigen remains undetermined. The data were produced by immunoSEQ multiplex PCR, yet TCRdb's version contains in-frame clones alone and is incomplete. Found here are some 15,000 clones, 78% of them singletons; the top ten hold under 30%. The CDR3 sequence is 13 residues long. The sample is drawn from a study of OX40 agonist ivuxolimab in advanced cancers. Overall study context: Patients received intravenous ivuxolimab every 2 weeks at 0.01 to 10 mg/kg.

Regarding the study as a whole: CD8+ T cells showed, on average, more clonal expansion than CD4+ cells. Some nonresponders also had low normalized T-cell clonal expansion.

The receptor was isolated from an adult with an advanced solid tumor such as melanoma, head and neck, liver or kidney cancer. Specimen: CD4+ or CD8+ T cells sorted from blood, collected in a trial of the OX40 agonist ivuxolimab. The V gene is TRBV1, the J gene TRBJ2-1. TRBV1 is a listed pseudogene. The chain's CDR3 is CTSSQGTYNERFF. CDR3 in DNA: TGCACCAGCAGCCAAGGGACCTACAATGAGCGGTTCTTC.